Each of the 5 T cell receptor beta chains below was sequenced from the same sample in a study of CD8 T cells in Susac syndrome. Reverse transcription of roughly 0.5 to 1 ug RNA was carried out with random hexamers. In TCRdb, the immunoSEQ multiplex PCR reads were re-called with MiXCR into one record per CDR3 protein. Of approximately 120,000 distinct CDR3 sequences listed, 80% to 95% are singletons. Material: CD8+ T cells from PBMCs. These receptors were taken from a human donor with multiple sclerosis.

The chain carries TRBV27 and TRBJ2-2; TRBD1 or TRBD2 may be the D gene (6 bases each). Germline CDR1 and CDR2: MNHEY and SMNVEV (reference sequence). Trimming pared 5 bases from V and 5 bases from J, leaving 21 bases between. There are 17 residues in the CDR3. CDR3 protein: CASSDMTGGLGTGELFF. As DNA, the CDR3 is TGTGCCAGCAGTGATATGACAGGAGGGTTAGGGACCGGGGAGCTGTTTTTT.

The V and J genes are TRBV7-9 and TRBJ2-7, with 10 bases lining up with TRBD1. With V trimmed by 7 bases and J by 2 bases, 5 bases remained unmatched. Germline V lookup: CDR1 SEHNR, CDR2 FQNEAQ (reference sequence). CDR3 size: 14 residues. CDR3 sequence reads: CASTGDRGPYEQYF. CDR3 nucleotides: TGTGCCAGCACTGGGGACAGGGGACCCTACGAGCAGTACTTC.

The gene calls are TRBV7-6 and TRBJ2-3; perhaps D is TRBD1 or TRBD2 (5 bases each). V shed 2 bases and J shed 2 bases, with 20 bases lying between them. This CDR3 contains 18 residues. Germline loops: CDR1 SGHVS, CDR2 FNYEAQ. CDR3 nucleotide sequence: TGTGCCAGCAGCTTATCTCCCCTGTTAGGGGACCTCACAGATACGCAGTATTTT. Protein product: CASSLSPLLGDLTDTQYF.

The chain links TRBV29-1 to TRBJ2-7; the match to TRBD1 covers 10 bases. Per germline, CDR1 SQVTM and CDR2 ANQGSEA. CDR3 size: 13 residues. The V and J ends lost 6 bases and 2 bases, in that order; junction bases with no gene match: 4. This chain's CDR3 is CSVTGTGAYEQYF. The CDR3 DNA is TGCAGCGTCACCGGGACAGGGGCCTACGAGCAGTACTTC.

The rearrangement links TRBV14 to TRBJ2-5; D is ambiguous. The CDR3 totals 18 residues. V lost 0 bases and J 5 bases, leaving 22 bases between the germline ends. Germline assignment: CDR1 SGHDN and CDR2 FVKESK. Here the CDR3 reads CASSQDGQLRRRMETQYF. CDR3 bases: TGTGCCAGCAGCCAAGACGGCCAGCTCAGGAGAAGAATGGAGACCCAGTACTTC.